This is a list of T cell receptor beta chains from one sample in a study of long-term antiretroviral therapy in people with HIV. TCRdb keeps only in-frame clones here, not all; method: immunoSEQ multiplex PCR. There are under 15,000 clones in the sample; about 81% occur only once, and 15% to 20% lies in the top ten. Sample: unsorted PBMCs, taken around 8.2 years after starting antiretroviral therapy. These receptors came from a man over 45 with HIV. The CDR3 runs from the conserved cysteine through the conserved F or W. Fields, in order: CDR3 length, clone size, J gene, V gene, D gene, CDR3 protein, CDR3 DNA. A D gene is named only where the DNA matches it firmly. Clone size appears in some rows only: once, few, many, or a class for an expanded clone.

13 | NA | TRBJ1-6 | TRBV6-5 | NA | CASSYSRGSPLHF | TGTGCCAGCAGTTACTCCAGGGGTTCACCCCTCCACTTT
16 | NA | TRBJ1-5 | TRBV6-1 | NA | CASSEFLQVINQPQHF | TGTGCCAGCAGTGAATTCCTTCAGGTCATTAATCAGCCCCAGCATTTT
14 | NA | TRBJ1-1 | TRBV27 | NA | CASSLSIGVTEAFF | TGTGCCAGCAGTTTAAGCATCGGGGTCACTGAAGCTTTCTTT
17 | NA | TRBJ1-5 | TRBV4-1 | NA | CASSQVGIGGSNQPQHF | TGCGCCAGCAGCCAAGTAGGTATCGGTGGAAGCAATCAGCCCCAGCATTTT
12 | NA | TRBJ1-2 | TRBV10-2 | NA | CASSTQNYGYTF | TGCGCCAGCAGTACCCAGAACTATGGCTACACCTTC
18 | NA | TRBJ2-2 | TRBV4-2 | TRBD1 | CASSQDEGHRGSTGELFF | TGTGCCAGCAGCCAAGATGAGGGGCACAGGGGAAGCACCGGGGAGCTGTTTTTT
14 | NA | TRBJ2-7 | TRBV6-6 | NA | CASTIGGPSYEQYF | TGTGCCAGCACCATAGGCGGGCCCTCCTACGAGCAGTACTTC
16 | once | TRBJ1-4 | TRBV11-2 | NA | CASSLGTDRSNEKLFF | TGTGCCAGCAGCTTAGGGACGGACAGAAGTAATGAAAAACTGTTTTTT
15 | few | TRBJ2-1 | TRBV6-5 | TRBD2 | CASSPSGGPGNEQFF | TGTGCCAGCAGTCCCTCGGGGGGTCCTGGCAATGAGCAGTTCTTC
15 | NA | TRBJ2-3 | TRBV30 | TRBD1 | CAWSATGGRTDTQYF | TGTGCCTGGAGTGCGACAGGGGGGCGGACAGATACGCAGTATTTT
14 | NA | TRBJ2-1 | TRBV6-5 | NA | CASSQGAGYNEQFF | TGTGCCAGCAGTCAAGGGGCAGGGTACAATGAGCAGTTCTTC
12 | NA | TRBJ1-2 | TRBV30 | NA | CASAPPNYGYTF | TGTGCCTCAGCCCCCCCTAACTATGGCTACACCTTC
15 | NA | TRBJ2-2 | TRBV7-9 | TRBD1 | CASSSRTGMAGELFF | TGTGCCAGCAGCTCTCGGACAGGGATGGCCGGGGAGCTGTTTTTT
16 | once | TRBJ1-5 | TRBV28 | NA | CASTLSLPGNNQPQHF | TGTGCCAGCACCCTTTCCCTCCCGGGGAACAATCAGCCCCAGCATTTT
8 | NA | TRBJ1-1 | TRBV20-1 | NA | CSAPEAFF | TGCAGTGCGCCAGAAGCTTTCTTT
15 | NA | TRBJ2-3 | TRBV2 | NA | CASSAGAYSTDTQYF | TGTGCCAGCAGTGCGGGGGCCTATAGCACAGATACGCAGTATTTT